What follows are 6 T cell receptor beta chains derived from one specimen sequenced in a study of cytomegalovirus exposure and HLA in healthy donors. PCR primers comprised 60 Vbeta and 13 Jbeta primers. The repertoire was sequenced with immunoSEQ multiplex PCR; TCRdb's copy has only in-frame clones and lacks some. The sample records 65,000 to 95,000 clones, 79% being singletons. Material for sequencing was PBMCs. All receptors derive from a man aged 30 to 39 in good health and CMV-seronegative.

The chain recombines TRBV9 with TRBJ2-7; TRBD2 agrees at 8 bases. The CDR3 consists of 14 residues. Germline V lookup: CDR1 SGDLS, CDR2 YYNGEE. The junction had 3 bases not matched to a gene; V was cut back by 0 bases and J by 4 bases. Here the CDR3 reads CASSVGSGGYEQYF. The CDR3 DNA is TGTGCCAGCAGCGTAGGAAGCGGGGGATACGAGCAGTACTTC.

This sequence joins TRBV7-2 and TRBJ2-3, with 8 positions matching TRBD1. V lost 5 bases and J lost 2; bases outside the gene matches: 9. This CDR3 has 16 amino acids. Germline V gene data show CDR1 as SGHTA and CDR2 as FQGNSA. CDR3: CASSPAGGYNTDTQYF. The CDR3 DNA is TGTGCCAGCAGCCCCGCAGGGGGCTATAACACAGATACGCAGTATTTT. Complete variable domain (other parts from reference TRBV7-2 and TRBJ2-3): GAGVSQSPSNKVTEKGKDVELRCDPISGHTALYWYRQSLGQGLEFLIYFQGNSAPDKSGLPSDRFSAERTGGSVSTLTIQRTQQEDSAVYLCASSPAGGYNTDTQYFGPGTRLTVL.

The chain carries TRBV18 and TRBJ2-3; TRBD2 matches at 13 bases. J gave up 5 bases and V 5 bases, and 10 bases lay outside the gene matches. The germline V gene encodes CDR1 KGHSH and CDR2 LQKENI. The CDR3 has 17 residues. The CDR3 protein is CASSAGLAGVGVDTQYF. The CDR3 coding sequence is TGTGCCAGCTCAGCCGGACTAGCGGGAGTCGGGGTAGATACGCAGTATTTT.

This clone was recorded once. The V gene is TRBV28, the J gene TRBJ2-3; no firm D call. CDR3 size: 14 residues. Per germline, CDR1 MDHEN and CDR2 SYDVKM. Deletions cut 4 bases from V and 2 bases from J, with 10 bases between. The CDR3 sequence: CASSSDLITDTQYF. The CDR3 region has the DNA TGTGCCAGCAGTTCCGACTTAATCACAGATACGCAGTATTTT. The variable domain in full, completed from reference TRBV28 and TRBJ2-3, reads DVKVTQSSRYLVKRTGEKVFLECVQDMDHENMFWYRQDPGLGLRLIYFSYDVKMKEKGDIPEGYSVSREKKERFSLILESASTNQTSMYLCASSSDLITDTQYFGPGTRLTVL.

V and J are TRBV6-5 and TRBJ2-1; 13 nucleotides align to TRBD2. The CDR3 is 16 residues long. V was pared by 4 bases and J by 8 bases, with 8 bases of the junction left unmatched. Germline CDR1 and CDR2: MNHEY and SVGAGI. CDR3 in DNA: TGTGCCAGCAGTTCTCCACTAGCGGGGGGGGTAGATGAGCAGTTCTTC. As protein: CASSSPLAGGVDEQFF.

V is TRBV4-1 and J is TRBJ2-7; tentative D call: TRBD1 (5 bases). Germline V gene sequence: CDR1 MGHRA, CDR2 YSYEKL. The CDR3 is made up of 13 amino acids. V was shortened by 5 bases and J by 5 bases, with 13 bases between the two germline ends. CDR3 nucleotide sequence: TGCGCCAGCAGCGGACACAATCCTCACGAGCAGTACTTC. Translated: CASSGHNPHEQYF.